This TCR beta chain was identified during a study of blood T cell repertoires in COVID-19. Across the study: Specimens from acute and convalescent COVID-19 originated in the United States, Italy and Spain.

Original analysis: Quantification of nucleated cells was approximated via reference gene primer amplification. Assay: immunoSEQ multiplex PCR; the TCRdb copy retains only in-frame clones and omits some. The D gene and trimming were derived from the DNA, and the V and J assignments and clone size from that table. The repertoire holds about 120,000 clones, with about four fifths as singletons. A few counts support this clone. The TCR was taken from a human donor in a cohort sampled during active COVID-19. The sequenced material came from peripheral blood.

CDR3 DNA sequence: TGTGCCAGCAGCTTGCCGGGAACACCAGATACGCAGTATTTT. Translation gives CASSLPGTPDTQYF. This sequence joins TRBV5-4 and TRBJ2-3, with TRBD2 as a possible D gene (5 bases). Germline values: CDR1 SGHNT, CDR2 YYREEE (reference sequence). The V gene lost 1 base and the J gene lost 4 bases, with 10 bases spanning the gap. The CDR3 totals 14 residues.